A single sample is the source of the 17 T cell receptor beta chains below, sequenced in a study of T cell responses to AZD1222 COVID-19 vaccine. The table came from immunoSEQ multiplex PCR; TCRdb's copy has only in-frame clones and leaves some out. The sample lists 75,000 to 100,000 clones, almost 90% seen once, with roughly 8.1% in the top ten. The sequences come from peripheral blood, collected on day 0 of AZD1222 vaccination. The receptors shown here come from an adult in good health.

The chain couples TRBV7-9 to TRBJ2-1, with TRBD1 identical over 9 bases. CDR1 and CDR2 from the germline V gene are SEHNR and FQNEAQ (reference sequence). J was trimmed by 4 bases and V by 6 bases; bases with no gene match: 10. The CDR3 is 16 amino acids. The CDR3 bases are TGTGCCAGCAGATACCCGGACAGGGGATCGTACAATGAGCAGTTCTTC. Its protein product is CASRYPDRGSYNEQFF.

This chain joins TRBV25-1 and TRBJ2-7; D is uncertain. Trimming cost V 8 bases and J 2 bases, with 16 bases left between them. Germline CDR1 and CDR2: MGHDK and SYGVNS. The CDR3 length is 14 residues. Here the CDR3 reads CASAKRTETYEQYF. CDR3 nucleotides: TGTGCCAGCGCCAAAAGGACGGAAACCTACGAGCAGTACTTC.

The gene calls are TRBV7-2 and TRBJ2-6, with a weak D call TRBD2 (5 bases). Germline CDR1 is SGHTA and CDR2 is FQGNSA. This CDR3 comprises 16 residues. V dropped 1 base and J dropped 0 bases, with 7 bases sitting between them. The CDR3 spells CASSLDGLSGANVLTF. The CDR3 DNA reads as TGTGCCAGCAGCTTAGATGGACTCTCTGGGGCCAACGTCCTGACTTTC.

The rearrangement links TRBV19 to TRBJ2-2, with 7 bases fitting TRBD1. Trimming took 6 bases from V and 3 from J; bases not matched to a gene: 7. The CDR3 is 15 amino acids. Germline V CDR1 and CDR2: LNHDA, SQIVND (reference sequence). The CDR3 bases are TGTGCCAGTAGCCCTCAGGGGGTCGACACCGGGGAGCTGTTTTTT. This codes for CASSPQGVDTGELFF.

The V call is TRBV29-1, the J call TRBJ1-2; 8 bases match TRBD1. V shed 5 bases, J shed 3 bases, and the junction held 2 bases outside the gene matches. This CDR3 is 12 amino acids long. Germline lookup yields CDR1 SQVTM and CDR2 ANQGSEA. The CDR3 region has the DNA TGCAGCGTTCAACAGGGGGACTATGGCTACACCTTC. It encodes CSVQQGDYGYTF.

This clone was seen only once. The chain combines TRBV5-1 with TRBJ2-3; 8 nucleotides agree with TRBD2. Losses at the gene ends were 0 bases for V and 9 bases for J; bases not matched to a gene: 6. The CDR3 is 14 residues long. CDR1 SGHRS and CDR2 YFSETQ come from the germline V gene. Written as DNA, the CDR3 is TGCGCCAGCAGCTTGGAGGTAGCGGGGAACACGCAGTATTTT. Protein sequence: CASSLEVAGNTQYF.

V usage is TRBV3-1 (or the pseudogene TRBV3-2) and J usage is TRBJ1-1; D might be TRBD1 (5 bases). The CDR3 consists of 13 residues. Germline CDR1 is LGHDT and CDR2 is YNNKEL (reference sequence). Trimming took 4 bases from V and 4 from J, leaving 10 bases between them. The CDR3 region is CASSRLGPTEAFF. The CDR3 DNA sequence: TGTGCCAGCAGCCGGCTGGGGCCCACTGAAGCTTTCTTT.

The chain carries TRBV19 and TRBJ1-3, with 11 bases identical to TRBD1. Germline assignment: CDR1 LNHDA and CDR2 SQIVND (reference sequence). The V and J ends lost 5 bases and 7 bases, in that order; junction bases with no gene match: 4. CDR3 length: 14 residues. CDR3 sequence (DNA): TGTGCCAGTAGTCGGACAGGGGGCTTGAACACCATATATTTT. This translates into CASSRTGGLNTIYF.

Here the CDR3 reads CASSLEAYGNTGELFF. For the CDR3, the DNA is TGTGCCAGCAGCTTAGAGGCGTATGGGAACACCGGGGAGCTGTTTTTT. The chain joins TRBV7-2 to TRBJ2-2; no reliable D call. Looked up from germline, CDR1 is SGHTA and CDR2 is FQGNSA. The CDR3 spans 16 residues. The V end lost 1 base, the J end lost 1 base, and 10 bases lay between the germline ends.

This chain links TRBV6-5 with TRBJ2-1, with D maybe TRBD2 (5 bases). Germline V gene lookup returns CDR1 MNHEY and CDR2 SVGAGI. V shed 3 bases and J shed 8 bases, with 17 bases lying between them. The CDR3 consists of 15 residues. The CDR3 DNA reads TGTGCCAGCAGTTATACGGGGAGAGGTGGCGATGAGCAGTTCTTC. It codes for CASSYTGRGGDEQFF.

The V gene is TRBV15, the J gene TRBJ2-3; 10 positions match TRBD2. V dropped 1 base and J dropped 6; count of bases not matched to a gene: 10. The germline gives CDR1 LNHNV, CDR2 YYDKDF (reference sequence). CDR3 length: 17 residues. In DNA, the CDR3 is TGTGCCACCAGCAGAGCACCTAGCGGGGGCCCAGCTGATACGCAGTATTTT. Residues: CATSRAPSGGPADTQYF.

The chain combines TRBV7-9 with TRBJ2-3; 8 nucleotides agree with TRBD2. Germline V gives CDR1 SEHNR, CDR2 FQNEAQ (reference sequence). V trimming: 3 bases; J trimming: 4 bases; junction bases outside the gene matches: 6. The CDR3 runs to 15 residues. CDR3 residues: CASSLVTGGPDTQYF. CDR3 sequence (DNA): TGTGCCAGCAGCTTGGTTACGGGGGGGCCAGATACGCAGTATTTT. The variable domain in full, completed from reference TRBV7-9 and TRBJ2-3, reads DTGVSQNPRHKITKRGQNVTFRCDPISEHNRLYWYRQTLGQGPEFLTYFQNEAQLEKSRLLSDRFSAERPKGSFSTLEIQRTEQGDSAMYLCASSLVTGGPDTQYFGPGTRLTVL.

The sample holds one count of this clone. V gene TRBV27 combines with J gene TRBJ2-5; the match to TRBD1 covers 8 bases. Germline CDR1 is MNHEY and CDR2 is SMNVEV (reference sequence). The trim removed 5 bases at V and 1 base at J, leaving 6 bases unmatched. This CDR3 spans 15 amino acids. CDR3 DNA sequence: TGTGCCAGCAGTGTAACAGGGGGTATCCAAGAGACCCAGTACTTC. Translated: CASSVTGGIQETQYF.

The DNA for the CDR3 is TGTGCCAGCAGGGAACACCGGGACAGGGTTTCGGGCGAGCAGTACTTC. It specifies CASREHRDRVSGEQYF. This chain joins TRBV6-1 and TRBJ2-7, with TRBD1 matching over 9 bases. CDR1 is MNHNS and CDR2 is SASEGT in the germline V gene. This CDR3 contains 16 residues. With 6 bases clipped from V and 6 bases from J, the junction kept 15 bases outside the gene matches.

The V call is TRBV19, the J call TRBJ1-5; D ambiguous. This CDR3 comprises 15 residues. Germline CDR1 is LNHDA and CDR2 is SQIVND (reference sequence). The ends were cut back, 5 bases at V and 5 bases at J, with 16 bases in the middle. In DNA, the CDR3 is TGTGCCAGTAGTCGCCCCGGAGGTAGTTATCAGCCCCAGCATTTT. Its translation is CASSRPGGSYQPQHF. Full variable domain (rest looked up from reference TRBV19 and TRBJ1-5): DGGITQSPKYLFRKEGQNVTLSCEQNLNHDAMYWYRQDPGQGLRLIYYSQIVNDFQKGDIAEGYSVSREKKESFPLTVTSAQKNPTAFYLCASSRPGGSYQPQHFGDGTRLSIL.

This clone was detected once. The chain is built from TRBV7-3 and TRBJ2-2; D perhaps matches TRBD1 (6 bases). CDR3 length: 15 residues. Trimming took off 3 bases at V and 0 bases at J, with 8 bases between the two ends. Germline V gene sequence: CDR1 SGHTA, CDR2 FQGTGA. The CDR3 coding sequence is TGTGCCAGCAGCTTCCAGGGGCCGAACACCGGGGAGCTGTTTTTT. This gives the protein CASSFQGPNTGELFF.

The genes are TRBV2 and TRBJ2-5; D is unclear. This CDR3 region has 13 residues. The ends were cut back, 3 bases at V and 2 bases at J, with 7 bases in the middle. CDR1 is SNHLY and CDR2 is FYNNEI in the germline V gene. The CDR3 nucleotides read TGTGCCAGCAGTGACGGCATTCAAGAGACCCAGTACTTC. It yields the protein CASSDGIQETQYF.